This T cell receptor (beta chain) was profiled in a study of OX40 agonist ivuxolimab in advanced cancers. General study findings and limits: More expanded clones were seen, on average, in CD8+ T cells than in CD4+.

To note about this clone: Antigen: not known.

The protocol was immunoSEQ multiplex PCR, while the TCRdb copy is restricted to in-frame clones and leaves out a portion. The sample consists of 65,000 to 80,000 clones, roughly 80% of them appearing once. V shed 6 bases and J shed 3 bases, with 11 bases lying between them. The CDR3 runs 13 residues. Germline-derived CDR1 and CDR2 are SNHLY and FYNNEI. This sample comprised CD4+ or CD8+ T cells sorted from blood, obtained in a trial of the OX40 agonist ivuxolimab. This TCR came from an adult with an advanced solid tumor such as melanoma, head and neck, liver or kidney cancer. V and J are TRBV2 and TRBJ1-2, with D possibly being TRBD1 (6 bases). CDR3 sequence (DNA): TGTGCCAGCAGGGCCGGGACATACTATGGCTACACCTTC. Its protein is CASRAGTYYGYTF.